This TCR beta chain was recorded in a study of cytomegalovirus exposure and HLA in healthy donors. Overall study results and limits: In a later analysis, TCR beta V- and J-gene trimming was associated with a missense DCLRE1C variant.

Comments on this clone: The antigen is undetermined.

The PCR had 60 Vbeta and 13 Jbeta primers. The method was immunoSEQ multiplex PCR; TCRdb's version includes in-frame clones alone and lacks a portion of them. The table for this sample gives 180,000 or so clones. The CDR3 length is 14 residues. V was shortened by 2 bases and J by 6 bases, with 11 bases between the two germline ends. The V gene's germline CDR1 is SGHVS and CDR2 FNYEAQ. Material for sequencing was PBMCs. The rearrangement joins TRBV7-6 to TRBJ2-1, with D tentatively TRBD1 (5 bases). This receptor was taken from a boy younger than 18 in good health and CMV-seronegative. The chain's CDR3 is CASSLSAGPNEQFF. In nucleotides, the CDR3 is TGTGCCAGCAGCTTAAGCGCAGGGCCCAATGAGCAGTTCTTC.